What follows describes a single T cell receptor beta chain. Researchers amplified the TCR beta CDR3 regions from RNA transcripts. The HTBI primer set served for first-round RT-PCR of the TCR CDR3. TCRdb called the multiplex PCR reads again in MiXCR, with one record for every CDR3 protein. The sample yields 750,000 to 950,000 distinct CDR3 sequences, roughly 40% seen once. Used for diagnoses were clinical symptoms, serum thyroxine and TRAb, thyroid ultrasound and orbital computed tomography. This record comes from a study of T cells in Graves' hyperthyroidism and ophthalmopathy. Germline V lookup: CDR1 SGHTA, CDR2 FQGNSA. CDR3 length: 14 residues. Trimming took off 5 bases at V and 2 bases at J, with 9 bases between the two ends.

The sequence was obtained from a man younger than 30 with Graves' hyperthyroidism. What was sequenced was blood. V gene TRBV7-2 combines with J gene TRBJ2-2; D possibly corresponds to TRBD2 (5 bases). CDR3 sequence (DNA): TGTGCCAGCAGCCACGGACTCAACACCGGGGAGCTGTTTTTT. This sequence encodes CASSHGLNTGELFF.